This T cell receptor (beta chain) was profiled in a study of OX40 agonist ivuxolimab in advanced cancers. About the study: Partial responses occurred in three patients (one hepatocellular carcinoma, two cutaneous melanoma). Study results and caveats: Both blood CD4+ and CD8+ T cells showed clonal growth by week 6 at 0.1 to 3.0 mg/kg.

Assay used: immunoSEQ multiplex PCR; TCRdb lists only in-frame clones, some missing. Among 70,000 to 95,000 clones listed, 90% to 95% were seen once. Regarding this clone: The antigen is not known.

This receptor was identified in an adult with an advanced solid tumor such as melanoma, head and neck, liver or kidney cancer. The starting material was CD4+ or CD8+ T cells sorted from blood, obtained in a trial of the OX40 agonist ivuxolimab.

CDR3 in amino acids: CASSERGRETQYF. CDR3 coding DNA: TGTGCCAGCAGTGAGAGGGGCCGGGAGACCCAGTACTTC. The genes are TRBV6-1 and TRBJ2-5, with D perhaps TRBD1 or TRBD2 (5 bases each). CDR1 is MNHNS, CDR2 SASEGT, per germline. V shed 3 bases and J shed 5 bases, with 10 bases lying between them. The CDR3 sequence is 13 residues long.